The 15 T cell receptor beta chains below come from one sample, sequenced in a study of CXCR3-negative and CXCR3-positive naive CD8 T cells. TRB cDNA was prepared as libraries by UMI-labeled 5' RACE. TCRdb reprocessed the 5' RACE reads and keeps a single row for each CDR3 protein, giving no DNA. This listing includes roughly 48,000 distinct CDR3 sequences. The sample comprised memory CD8+ T cells from blood. The source is a human donor in good health. Some clones in this sample may be carry-over from other donors' samples.

The V and J genes are TRBV20-1 and TRBJ2-3; checking the TCRdb D call of TRBD1 is not possible without DNA. Per germline, CDR1 DFQATT and CDR2 SNEGSKA (reference sequence). This CDR3 comprises 16 residues. CDR3 sequence: CSARLLAGGDTDTQYF.

The chain uses TRBV7-9 and TRBJ2-7. CDR3 length: 12 residues. The V gene's germline CDR1 is SEHNR and CDR2 FQNEAQ (reference sequence). The CDR3 here is CASSFITNEQYF.

This chain uses TRBV6-2 or TRBV6-3 with TRBJ1-1. The CDR3 covers 16 residues. CDR1 and CDR2 (germline): MNHEY, SVGEGT. CDR3 loop: CASRRDSGRFYTEAFF.

V is TRBV27 and J is TRBJ2-7; TCRdb's D call of TRBD1 is untestable without DNA. The V gene's germline CDR1 is MNHEY and CDR2 SMNVEV (reference sequence). There are 12 residues in the CDR3. The CDR3: CASRAGWDEQYF.

The CDR3 loop is CASSFDPGGIIPLHF. This rearrangement joins TRBV27 to TRBJ1-6; TCRdb selects TRBD1, and the lack of DNA leaves this call unchecked. This CDR3 region has 15 residues. From germline, CDR1 is MNHEY and CDR2 SMNVEV (reference sequence).

The CDR3 reads CASSPLAGDSLSSYNEQFF. The chain uses TRBV27 and TRBJ2-1; TCRdb's D gene call, TRBD2, goes unchecked for lack of DNA. From germline, CDR1 is MNHEY and CDR2 SMNVEV (reference sequence). The CDR3 is made up of 19 amino acids.

The chain joins TRBV23-1 to TRBJ1-5. TRBV23-1 is an ORF; its function is uncertain. This CDR3 has 14 amino acids. The CDR3 spells CAQRWGGSNQPQHF.

The chain is built from TRBV4-2 and TRBJ1-4; the D call from TCRdb, TRBD1, cannot be confirmed without DNA. The CDR3 runs to 16 residues. Per germline, CDR1 LGHNA and CDR2 YNFKEQ. The CDR3 loop reads CASSQESGTGGEKLFF.

The rearrangement joins TRBV5-1 to TRBJ2-1; TCRdb's assignment of TRBD2 cannot be checked, as there is no DNA. Germline loops: CDR1 SGHRS, CDR2 YFSETQ. The CDR3 is made up of 17 amino acids. This chain's CDR3 is CASSLGGDFRSYNEQFF.

This chain uses TRBV12-3 or TRBV12-4 with TRBJ2-5; TCRdb calls TRBD2, which cannot be checked without DNA. The CDR3 spans 15 residues. This CDR3 is CASSFGLAGKETQYF.

The gene calls are TRBV5-1 and TRBJ1-5. The CDR3 has 15 amino acids. Per the germline V gene, CDR1 is SGHRS and CDR2 is YFSETQ. CDR3: CASSLEGRSNQPQHF.

The chain has TRBV7-2 and TRBJ2-3. Germline assignment: CDR1 SGHTA and CDR2 FQGNSA. The CDR3 loop spans 12 amino acids. CDR3: CASSFLTDTQYF.

The genes are TRBV30 and TRBJ2-1; TCRdb designates TRBD2, a call that cannot be tested without DNA. The germline gives CDR1 GTSNPN, CDR2 SVGIG (reference sequence). The CDR3 is 15 amino acids. The chain's CDR3 is CAWSPPGLADNEQFF.

The gene calls are TRBV21-1 and TRBJ2-7. TRBV21-1 is given as a pseudogene. The CDR3 runs 14 residues. The CDR3 region is CASSISCTNYEQYF.

Here the CDR3 reads CASSSAGDPQETQYF. The chain combines TRBV28 with TRBJ2-5; TCRdb calls TRBD1, which cannot be checked without DNA. The V gene's germline CDR1 is MDHEN and CDR2 SYDVKM. This CDR3 is 15 amino acids long.